The rows below give T cell receptor beta chains drawn from one sample of a study of spatial heterogeneity in lung cancer. TCRdb reprocessed the 5' RACE reads with MiXCR, giving one entry per CDR3 protein. Of several thousand distinct CDR3 sequences listed, under 8.5% are singletons. The sequencing used lung tumor tissue, collected at surgery. The receptors come from a female donor with early-stage non-small cell lung cancer. Both conserved end residues are part of each CDR3. D genes are given only for firm matches. Not every row has a clone size; where given, it reads once, few, many or a size class.

j_call: TRBJ2-3; clone_size: NA; v_call: TRBV10-2; d_call: NA; cdr3_aa: CASTGLGRGPRTDTQYF; cdr3_nt: TGCGCCAGCACTGGCCTAGGGCGGGGGCCTCGCACAGATACGCAGTATTTT
j_call: TRBJ1-1; clone_size: NA; v_call: TRBV6-1; d_call: NA; cdr3_aa: CASREGPEAFF; cdr3_nt: TGTGCCAGCAGAGAGGGTCCTGAAGCTTTCTTT
j_call: TRBJ1-1; clone_size: medium-sized; v_call: TRBV15; d_call: NA; cdr3_aa: CATSRDRGRGTEAFF; cdr3_nt: TGTGCCACCAGCAGAGATAGGGGAAGGGGCACTGAAGCTTTCTTT
j_call: TRBJ1-1; clone_size: medium-sized; v_call: TRBV6-1; d_call: NA; cdr3_aa: CASRFLTSEAFF; cdr3_nt: TGTGCCAGCAGGTTCTTAACATCTGAAGCTTTCTTT
j_call: TRBJ1-5; clone_size: medium-sized; v_call: TRBV6-5; d_call: NA; cdr3_aa: CASSHDSLGNQPQHF; cdr3_nt: TGTGCCAGCAGCCACGACAGTCTCGGCAATCAGCCCCAGCATTTT
j_call: TRBJ2-2; clone_size: few; v_call: TRBV7-4; d_call: NA; cdr3_aa: CASRGPGELFF; cdr3_nt: TGTGCCAGCAGGGGTCCCGGGGAGCTGTTTTTT
j_call: TRBJ2-3; clone_size: many; v_call: TRBV7-2; d_call: NA; cdr3_aa: CASSLVTRTDTQYF; cdr3_nt: TGTGCCAGCAGCTTAGTAACTAGAACAGATACGCAGTATTTT
j_call: TRBJ2-7; clone_size: few; v_call: TRBV18; d_call: TRBD1; cdr3_aa: CASSPLQGAYEQYF; cdr3_nt: TGTGCCAGCTCACCACTTCAGGGGGCCTACGAGCAGTACTTC
j_call: TRBJ2-5; clone_size: few; v_call: TRBV7-2; d_call: NA; cdr3_aa: CASSPRLIQETQYF; cdr3_nt: TGTGCCAGCAGCCCCAGACTAATCCAAGAGACCCAGTACTTC
j_call: TRBJ2-7; clone_size: NA; v_call: TRBV12-3/TRBV12-4; d_call: TRBD2; cdr3_aa: CASSAVRGAYEQYF; cdr3_nt: TGTGCCAGCAGTGCCGTCCGGGGGGCCTACGAGCAGTACTTC
j_call: TRBJ1-6; clone_size: medium-sized; v_call: TRBV9; d_call: TRBD1; cdr3_aa: CASSVGQEVSPLHF; cdr3_nt: TGTGCCAGCAGCGTGGGACAGGAGGTTTCACCCCTCCACTTT
j_call: TRBJ1-1; clone_size: medium-sized; v_call: TRBV10-3; d_call: NA; cdr3_aa: CAISPGAEATEAFF; cdr3_nt: TGTGCCATCAGTCCAGGGGCCGAAGCTACTGAAGCTTTCTTT
j_call: TRBJ1-5; clone_size: medium-sized; v_call: TRBV5-1; d_call: NA; cdr3_aa: CASRTTLNQPQHF; cdr3_nt: TGCGCCAGCAGGACGACACTCAATCAGCCCCAGCATTTT
j_call: TRBJ2-7; clone_size: medium-sized; v_call: TRBV7-6; d_call: TRBD1; cdr3_aa: CASSPHPGQGANEQYF; cdr3_nt: TGTGCCAGCAGCCCCCACCCGGGACAGGGGGCAAACGAGCAGTACTTC